This T cell receptor beta chain is drawn from a study of T cells in Graves' hyperthyroidism and ophthalmopathy. Study-level points and caveats: Patients with ophthalmopathy were separated from those with stable hyperthyroidism by a 13 V-J model.

V gave up 5 bases and J gave up 3 bases; unmatched junction bases: 1. Germline V gene sequence: CDR1 MNHEY, CDR2 SVGEGT. This CDR3 region has 13 residues. Amplification of TCR beta CDR3 regions was performed using RNA transcripts as template. Initially, a first-round RT-PCR of the TCR CDR3 employed the HTBI primer set. TCRdb processed the multiplex PCR reads anew with MiXCR; each CDR3 protein has one entry. The sample contains 300,000 to 450,000 distinct CDR3 sequences, roughly 20% of which appear only once. This clonotype occurred a few times. What it recognizes is unknown. The sample consisted of blood. The receptor was isolated from a man aged 18 to 35 with Graves' ophthalmopathy. The chain combines TRBV6-2 or TRBV6-3 with TRBJ1-3, with TRBD1 matching over 7 bases. Here the CDR3 DNA reads TGTGCCAGCAGTGCAGGGGGTGGAAACACCATATATTTT. Protein product: CASSAGGGNTIYF.